The 24 T cell receptor beta chains below come from one sample, sequenced in a study of beta chain features in type 1 diabetes. Study-level results: TCRB CDR3 length was moderately but significantly reduced in all four CD4+ subsets of Type 1 diabetes patients.

Antigen specificity for these receptors is unknown. The study reverse transcribed the entire isolated RNA, so it sequenced expressed TCRB transcripts. Profiled with immunoSEQ multiplex PCR; TCRdb holds only in-frame clones, not every one. Among 65,000 to 85,000 clones, 45% to 50% were seen once, and the ten largest hold 0.65% to 0.75%. Sequencing input: central memory CD4+ T cells from blood. Receptors originate from a man aged 25-40 years with type 1 diabetes.

This clone was seen only a few times. CDR3 coding DNA: TGTGCCAGCAGTTCCGGGACAGGGGGCTGGTGGCAGCCCCAGCATTTT. This encodes CASSSGTGGWWQPQHF. The V and J genes are TRBV27 and TRBJ1-5; 12 bases map to TRBD1. In germline, CDR1 is MNHEY, CDR2 SMNVEV (reference sequence). V gave up 4 bases and J gave up 7 bases; unmatched junction bases: 8. CDR3 length: 16 amino acids.

This clone was picked up a small number of times. The chain carries TRBV18 and TRBJ1-5; D is possibly TRBD1 (5 bases). CDR3 length: 16 amino acids. CDR1 KGHSH and CDR2 LQKENI come from the germline V gene. V was trimmed by 0 bases and J by 4 bases, leaving 13 bases between them. CDR3 in DNA: TGTGCCAGCTCACCACCGGGACGGGGGGTGAATCAGCCCCAGCATTTT. This gives the protein CASSPPGRGVNQPQHF.

The rearrangement joins TRBV19 to TRBJ2-5; no definite D call. This CDR3 has 14 residues. The germline CDR1 and CDR2 sequences are LNHDA and SQIVND (reference sequence). Trimming removed 4 bases from V and 5 bases from J, with 14 bases in between. The CDR3: CASSTLQEAETQYF. CDR3 bases: TGTGCCAGTAGTACTCTCCAGGAAGCTGAGACCCAGTACTTC.

This sequence joins TRBV28 and TRBJ2-7; TRBD1 matches 9 bases. CDR3 length: 14 residues. CDR1 and CDR2 (germline): MDHEN, SYDVKM. The ends lost 11 bases at V and 2 bases at J; junction bases unmatched: 10. CDR3 bases: TGTGCCTGCGGGTCCGACAGGGGGACCTACGAGCAGTACTTC. It codes for CACGSDRGTYEQYF.

J is TRBJ2-7 and V is TRBV19, with a weak D call TRBD2 (6 bases). V lost 6 bases, J lost 6 bases, and 21 bases lay in between. This CDR3 region has 15 residues. Germline V gene data show CDR1 as LNHDA and CDR2 as SQIVND (reference sequence). The CDR3 sequence is CASSGGTHGLSEQYF. Here the CDR3 DNA reads TGTGCCAGTAGCGGCGGGACTCACGGGTTGAGCGAGCAGTACTTC.

The chain has TRBV7-2 and TRBJ1-6, with 11 bases lining up with TRBD1. The CDR3 loop spans 18 amino acids. Germline V CDR1 and CDR2: SGHTA, FQGNSA. With V trimmed by 5 bases and J by 4 bases, 10 bases remained unmatched. The CDR3: CASSPRDRGSLYNSPLHF. CDR3 coding DNA: TGTGCCAGCAGCCCGCGGGACAGGGGGTCCCTTTATAATTCACCCCTCCACTTT.

This clone was detected a few times. The chain joins TRBV27 to TRBJ2-1, with 14 bases matching TRBD2. V shed 5 bases and J 5 bases; nucleotides not matched to a gene: 11. This CDR3 contains 18 residues. CDR1 is MNHEY, CDR2 SMNVEV, per germline (reference sequence). CDR3 region: CASSPLRRLAGGNNEQFF. As DNA, the CDR3 is TGTGCCAGCAGTCCCCTGCGTCGACTAGCGGGGGGGAACAATGAGCAGTTCTTC.

Worth noting for this clone: Other nucleotide sequences from this sample produce the same CDR3. V usage is TRBV30 and J usage is TRBJ2-7, with D possibly matching TRBD1 (5 bases). From germline, CDR1 is GTSNPN and CDR2 SVGIG (reference sequence). Trimming pared 0 bases from V and 4 bases from J, leaving 13 bases between. The CDR3 has 14 residues. CDR3 bases: TGTGCCTGGAGTGTCGGTCAGGGCGCTTACGAGCAGTACTTC. Its translation: CAWSVGQGAYEQYF.

This clone was seen more than once but under ten times. The CDR3 DNA reads as TGTGCCAGCAGAACCATCGACAGTTCACCCCTCCACTTT. Translating gives CASRTIDSSPLHF. The chain has TRBV11-2 and TRBJ1-6; possible D gene TRBD1, 5 bases. The V gene lost 6 bases and the J gene lost 9 bases, with 12 bases spanning the gap. Per the germline V gene, CDR1 is SGHAT and CDR2 is FQNNGV. The CDR3 has 13 amino acids.

This clone has more than one count but fewer than ten. V gene TRBV19 combines with J gene TRBJ1-5; 7 bases are a match to TRBD1. Trimming at V came to 9 bases and at J to 6 bases, leaving 8 bases not matched to a gene. This CDR3 has 13 amino acids. The germline gives CDR1 LNHDA, CDR2 SQIVND (reference sequence). The CDR3 nucleotides are TGTGCCAGCTCTCGAGGGGGCGGTCAGCCCCAGCATTTT. The encoded protein is CASSRGGGQPQHF.

The chain couples TRBV2 to TRBJ1-1; D remains ambiguous. The CDR3 is made up of 13 amino acids. V lost 7 bases and J lost 0, with 9 bases in between. Germline CDR1 and CDR2: SNHLY and FYNNEI. CDR3 sequence (DNA): TGTGCCAGCACGTCACAGATGAACACTGAAGCTTTCTTT. Its protein product is CASTSQMNTEAFF.

This clone turned up a few times. The rearrangement uses TRBV11-2 and TRBJ2-7; TRBD2 matches 13 bases. Germline assignment: CDR1 SGHAT and CDR2 FQNNGV. The V segment lost 5 bases and the J segment 5 bases; nucleotides outside the gene matches: 6. CDR3 length: 15 residues. CDR3 in DNA: TGTGCCAGCAGCACCGGGACTAGCGGGAACGACGAGCAGTACTTC. Protein sequence: CASSTGTSGNDEQYF. Combining the CDR3 with reference TRBV11-2 and TRBJ2-7 gives the whole variable domain EAGVAQSPRYKIIEKRQSVAFWCNPISGHATLYWYQQILGQGPKLLIQFQNNGVVDDSQLPKDRFSAERLKGVDSTLKIQPAKLEDSAVYLCASSTGTSGNDEQYFGPGTRLTVT.

This clone has a single count. The chain links TRBV25-1 to TRBJ1-2, with D possibly matching TRBD1 (5 bases). V gave up 0 bases and J gave up 6 bases, with 17 bases separating them. Germline values: CDR1 MGHDK, CDR2 SYGVNS. The length of the CDR3 is 16 residues. The CDR3 loop reads CASSEYTGGLRNGYTF. The DNA for the CDR3 is TGTGCCAGCAGTGAATATACAGGCGGATTGAGGAATGGCTACACCTTC.

V is TRBV18 and J is TRBJ2-3; D is unresolved. CDR1 KGHSH and CDR2 LQKENI come from the germline V gene. The CDR3 runs 15 residues. Trimming stripped 2 bases from V and 1 base from J, with 10 bases between. The CDR3 region has the DNA TGTGCCAGCTCACCAATCCAGGCTGGCACAGATACGCAGTATTTT. Its protein is CASSPIQAGTDTQYF.

The CDR3 DNA follows: TGTGCCAGTAGTTTCCGGACAGGAGGGTTGAACACTGAAGCTTTCTTT. It specifies CASSFRTGGLNTEAFF. The rearrangement joins TRBV19 to TRBJ1-1; TRBD1 matches 7 bases. Germline lookup yields CDR1 LNHDA and CDR2 SQIVND (reference sequence). The CDR3 sequence is 16 residues long. Trimming cost V 5 bases and J 0 bases; bases outside gene matches: 9.

This clone was seen a handful of times. CDR3 nucleotides: TGTGCCAGCAGCCTTAGCGGGACTGGCACCGGGGAGCTGTTTTTT. Its protein product is CASSLSGTGTGELFF. This chain joins TRBV14 and TRBJ2-2, with 8 bases matching TRBD2. The germline V gene has CDR1 SGHDN and CDR2 FVKESK. V was pared by 4 bases and J by 4 bases, with 5 bases of the junction left unmatched. The length of the CDR3 is 15 residues.

This chain connects TRBV7-9 to TRBJ2-4; TRBD2 is a possible D gene (5 bases). Trimming took off 1 base at V and 0 bases at J, with 10 bases between the two ends. Germline loops: CDR1 SEHNR, CDR2 FQNEAQ (reference sequence). The CDR3 is 16 amino acids. The CDR3 DNA follows: TGTGCCAGCAGCTTAGAAGGCGCGGGAGCCAAAAACATTCAGTACTTC. Translating gives CASSLEGAGAKNIQYF.

The chain combines TRBV6-5 with TRBJ2-4; tentatively, D is TRBD2 (6 bases). The V and J ends lost 6 bases and 3 bases respectively, with 15 bases between them. This CDR3 has 15 residues. Germline V gene data show CDR1 as MNHEY and CDR2 as SVGAGI. The CDR3 sequence: CASRVGGLGKNIQYF. The CDR3 DNA reads as TGTGCCAGCAGGGTGGGGGGATTAGGCAAAAACATTCAGTACTTC.

The gene calls are TRBV18 and TRBJ1-2; D unresolved. CDR3 length equals 15 residues. The germline gives CDR1 KGHSH, CDR2 LQKENI. Trimming shortened V by 4 bases and J by 5 bases, and 17 bases separated the two germline ends. The CDR3 nucleotides read TGTGCCAGCTCACGCGGGCCTGATGGAGATTATGGCTACACCTTC. This translates into CASSRGPDGDYGYTF.

The rearrangement uses TRBV2 and TRBJ2-3; 10 nucleotides match TRBD2. J lost 0 bases, V lost 0 bases, and 6 bases had no gene match. The CDR3 has 18 residues. Germline V gene data show CDR1 as SNHLY and CDR2 as FYNNEI. The CDR3 DNA follows: TGTGCCAGCAGTGAAGCTGGGGCTAGCGGGGGTAGCACAGATACGCAGTATTTT. Protein sequence: CASSEAGASGGSTDTQYF.

This clone was observed a handful of times. This chain links TRBV7-2 with TRBJ2-5; D is possibly TRBD2 (7 bases). The CDR3 totals 15 residues. Germline CDR1 SGHTA, CDR2 FQGNSA. The V and J ends lost 2 bases and 4 bases respectively, with 14 bases between them. The CDR3 protein is CASSLNGGLVETQYF. CDR3 coding DNA: TGTGCCAGCAGCTTAAACGGGGGGCTCGTAGAGACCCAGTACTTC.

This clone was counted only a few times. The chain uses TRBV7-2 and TRBJ2-7, with TRBD1 matching 7 bases. CDR3 length: 15 residues. J lost 6 bases, V lost 1 base, and 9 bases had no gene match. Germline V lookup: CDR1 SGHTA, CDR2 FQGNSA. In nucleotides, the CDR3 is TGTGCCAGCAGCTTAGGGCAACGACAGGGCCTCGAGCAGTACTTC. Residues: CASSLGQRQGLEQYF.

J is TRBJ2-3 and V is TRBV6-1, with 8 nucleotides matching TRBD1. This CDR3 has 16 residues. In germline, CDR1 is MNHNS, CDR2 SASEGT. V was pared by 1 base and J by 1 base, with 4 bases of the junction left unmatched. CDR3 coding DNA: TGTGCCAGCAGTGAAGGGACAGGGAGAGGCACAGATACGCAGTATTTT. It encodes CASSEGTGRGTDTQYF.

This chain joins TRBV11-2 and TRBJ1-5; D is undetermined. Per germline, CDR1 SGHAT and CDR2 FQNNGV. V lost 1 base to trimming and J lost 8 bases, with 9 bases between them. This CDR3 spans 13 amino acids. CDR3 sequence reads: CASSLGTTKPQHF. The DNA of the CDR3 is TGTGCCAGCAGCTTAGGCACAACGAAGCCCCAGCATTTT.